The 21 T cell receptor beta chains presented below share a single source sample, sequenced in a study of blood T cell repertoires in COVID-19. The table came from immunoSEQ multiplex PCR; TCRdb's copy has only in-frame clones and leaves some out. The repertoire holds about 440,000 clones, with roughly 91% as singletons. Sequenced sample: peripheral blood. Every receptor here comes from a woman aged 25 to 39 with acute or convalescent COVID-19.

The gene calls are TRBV5-1 and TRBJ2-3; D is undetermined. Trimming removed 2 bases from V and 0 bases from J, with 10 bases in between. Germline V gene lookup returns CDR1 SGHRS and CDR2 YFSETQ. The CDR3 has 15 amino acids. The CDR3 DNA is TGCGCCAGCAGCTTTTATGGTGCGAGCACAGATACGCAGTATTTT. Protein product: CASSFYGASTDTQYF.

This chain uses TRBV28 with TRBJ1-5; no firm D call. V was trimmed by 4 bases and J by 7 bases, leaving 17 bases between them. This CDR3 comprises 15 residues. Germline V CDR1 and CDR2: MDHEN, SYDVKM. CDR3 coding DNA: TGTGCCAGCAGTTCATCGCATTTCTCGGGGCAGCCCCAGCATTTT. Translating it yields CASSSSHFSGQPQHF. Full variable domain (missing parts from reference TRBV28 and TRBJ1-5): DVKVTQSSRYLVKRTGEKVFLECVQDMDHENMFWYRQDPGLGLRLIYFSYDVKMKEKGDIPEGYSVSREKKERFSLILESASTNQTSMYLCASSSSHFSGQPQHFGDGTRLSIL.

The chain uses TRBV5-4 and TRBJ1-2; TRBD1 might be the D (5 bases). CDR1 and CDR2 from the germline V gene are SGHNT and YYREEE (reference sequence). The CDR3 extends over 16 amino acids. V dropped 0 bases and J dropped 1 base, with 13 bases sitting between them. The CDR3 is CASSLGILRDNYGYTF. The CDR3 DNA is TGTGCCAGCAGCTTGGGGATTCTCAGGGATAACTATGGCTACACCTTC.

V usage is TRBV5-1 and J usage is TRBJ2-1, with TRBD2 as a possible D gene (6 bases). Deletions cut 6 bases from V and 4 bases from J, with 26 bases between. Germline V gene data show CDR1 as SGHRS and CDR2 as YFSETQ. The CDR3 is 18 amino acids. Here the CDR3 reads CASTTQPGGTMIYNEQFF. The CDR3 DNA sequence: TGCGCCAGCACTACTCAACCAGGAGGGACGATGATATACAATGAGCAGTTCTTC. Full variable domain (rest looked up from reference TRBV5-1 and TRBJ2-1): KAGVTQTPRYLIKTRGQQVTLSCSPISGHRSVSWYQQTPGQGLQFLFEYFSETQRNKGNFPGRFSGRQFSNSRSEMNVSTLELGDSALYLCASTTQPGGTMIYNEQFFGPGTRLTVL.

This clone was seen a single time. The chain joins TRBV5-1 to TRBJ2-1, with 9 bases fitting TRBD2. The CDR3 totals 15 residues. Trimming took 3 bases from V and 9 from J; bases not matched to a gene: 10. Germline loops: CDR1 SGHRS, CDR2 YFSETQ. CDR3 amino acids: CASSSIAGVLGEQFF. The CDR3 region has the DNA TGCGCCAGCAGCTCAATAGCGGGGGTGTTAGGTGAGCAGTTCTTC.

The chain is built from TRBV30 and TRBJ1-5; D possibly corresponds to TRBD1 (6 bases). The germline gives CDR1 GTSNPN, CDR2 SVGIG (reference sequence). The germline V and J ends were trimmed by 0 bases and 4 bases, with 13 bases remaining between them. The CDR3 covers 15 residues. This CDR3 is CAWSVSNRVNQPQHF. CDR3 bases: TGTGCCTGGAGTGTGAGCAACAGGGTGAATCAGCCCCAGCATTTT. Based on the CDR3 plus reference TRBV30 and TRBJ1-5, the full variable domain is SQTIHQWPATLVQPVGSPLSLECTVEGTSNPNLYWYRQAAGRGLQLLFYSVGIGQISSEVPQNLSASRPQDRQFILSSKKLLLSDSGFYLCAWSVSNRVNQPQHFGDGTRLSIL.

For the CDR3, the DNA is TGCGCCAGCAGAACTAGCGGGGGCAATGAGCAGTTCTTC. This codes for CASRTSGGNEQFF. V gene TRBV10-2 combines with J gene TRBJ2-1, with 11 bases fitting TRBD2. Germline trimming cut 6 bases from V and 6 bases from J; bases unmatched to any gene: 1. Per germline, CDR1 WSHSY and CDR2 SAAADI. CDR3 size: 13 residues.

J is TRBJ2-5 and V is TRBV11-2, with a possible D match to TRBD1 (6 bases). Trimming removed 2 bases from V and 4 bases from J, with 23 bases in between. Germline-derived CDR1 and CDR2 are SGHAT and FQNNGV. The CDR3 has 18 residues. Here the CDR3 reads CASSLIFLGQKELETQYF. The CDR3 bases are TGTGCCAGCAGCTTAATATTTCTCGGACAGAAAGAGTTAGAGACCCAGTACTTC.

This chain links TRBV7-7 with TRBJ2-7; 13 nucleotides agree with TRBD2. The CDR3 has 15 amino acids. From germline, CDR1 is SSHAT and CDR2 FNYEAQ (reference sequence). J was trimmed by 4 bases and V by 5 bases; bases with no gene match: 5. The CDR3 here is CASSPGTSGEYEQYF. The CDR3 nucleotides are TGTGCCAGCAGCCCCGGGACTAGCGGGGAGTACGAGCAGTACTTC.

V gene TRBV4-1 combines with J gene TRBJ1-4; no clear D gene. The CDR3 runs to 16 residues. CDR1 is MGHRA, CDR2 YSYEKL, per germline. The V gene lost 1 base and the J gene lost 7 bases, with 16 bases spanning the gap. The CDR3 region is CASSQGVNESGEKLFF. The CDR3 region has the DNA TGCGCCAGCAGCCAAGGGGTTAACGAAAGCGGTGAAAAACTGTTTTTT.

This clone was recorded a few times. The rearrangement joins TRBV19 to TRBJ1-1; tentatively, D is TRBD1 (5 bases). CDR1 and CDR2 (germline): LNHDA, SQIVND (reference sequence). The CDR3 covers 12 residues. Trimming took 11 bases from V and 5 from J, leaving 15 bases between them. CDR3 loop: CAVIGGLTEAFF. As DNA, the CDR3 is TGTGCCGTCATCGGGGGGTTGACTGAAGCTTTCTTT.

The V gene is TRBV2, the J gene TRBJ2-1, with TRBD2 matching 10 bases. Germline V gene lookup returns CDR1 SNHLY and CDR2 FYNNEI. The CDR3 has 15 residues. Trimming took 5 bases from V and 5 from J; bases not matched to a gene: 6. The CDR3 protein is CASSIAGGRDNEQFF. The CDR3, as DNA: TGTGCCAGCAGTATAGCGGGGGGTAGAGACAATGAGCAGTTCTTC.

The chain employs TRBV7-9 and TRBJ1-2, with TRBD1 matching over 9 bases. Per the germline V gene, CDR1 is SEHNR and CDR2 is FQNEAQ (reference sequence). The CDR3 has 17 amino acids. The trim removed 0 bases at V and 8 bases at J, leaving 13 bases unmatched. CDR3 nucleotide sequence: TGTGCCAGCAGCTTAGCCTACCCCTCGGACAGGGGATACGGCTACACCTTC. Protein: CASSLAYPSDRGYGYTF.

The chain is built from TRBV19 and TRBJ2-7; 12 bases are a match to TRBD1. The CDR3 loop spans 15 amino acids. The V segment lost 3 bases and the J segment 3 bases; nucleotides outside the gene matches: 3. CDR1 is LNHDA, CDR2 SQIVND, per germline (reference sequence). CDR3 coding DNA: TGTGCCAGTAGTATTGGGACAGGGGGCATCTACGAGCAGTACTTC. This translates into CASSIGTGGIYEQYF.

The J gene is TRBJ2-7, the V gene TRBV4-1; tentative D call: TRBD1 (6 bases). The V end lost 0 bases, the J end lost 5 bases, and 20 bases lay between the germline ends. The CDR3 spans 17 residues. Germline loops: CDR1 MGHRA, CDR2 YSYEKL. CDR3 sequence (DNA): TGCGCCAGCAGCCAAGACAGGTGGCGGAGTAAGGGGGACGAGCAGTACTTC. As protein: CASSQDRWRSKGDEQYF.

The V gene is TRBV5-1, the J gene TRBJ2-3; 15 bases map to TRBD2. From germline, CDR1 is SGHRS and CDR2 YFSETQ. The CDR3 length is 20 residues. V was clipped by 4 bases and J by 0 bases; unmatched bases: 12. The CDR3 protein is CASSLGLAGGRYTSTDTQYF. CDR3 sequence (DNA): TGCGCCAGCAGCCTTGGACTAGCGGGGGGGAGGTATACTAGCACAGATACGCAGTATTTT.

This clone has only a few counts. This sequence joins TRBV5-8 and TRBJ2-2; TRBD2 matches 9 bases. V lost 9 bases to trimming and J lost 6 bases; unmatched junction nucleotides: 15. This CDR3 has 16 residues. Germline loops: CDR1 SGHTS, CDR2 YDEGEE. CDR3 region: CANALAGSLYAGELFF. CDR3 nucleotide sequence: TGTGCCAACGCGCTAGCGGGGTCGCTTTATGCCGGGGAGCTGTTTTTT.

This chain links TRBV5-1 with TRBJ2-5; D remains unclear. The V end was cut by 0 bases, the J end by 0 bases, with 6 bases between. This CDR3 is built from 14 residues. Germline V gene data show CDR1 as SGHRS and CDR2 as YFSETQ. The CDR3 nucleotides read TGCGCCAGCAGCTTGGGGCAGAACCAAGAGACCCAGTACTTC. This sequence encodes CASSLGQNQETQYF. The entire variable domain, with the rest obtained from reference TRBV5-1 and TRBJ2-5, is as follows: KAGVTQTPRYLIKTRGQQVTLSCSPISGHRSVSWYQQTPGQGLQFLFEYFSETQRNKGNFPGRFSGRQFSNSRSEMNVSTLELGDSALYLCASSLGQNQETQYFGPGTRLLVL.

V and J are TRBV5-1 and TRBJ1-3; unclear D gene. With 0 bases removed from V and 4 bases from J, the gap between germline ends came to 11 bases. The CDR3 is 15 residues long. Germline lookup yields CDR1 SGHRS and CDR2 YFSETQ. The CDR3 region is CASSLGHRGGNTIYF. CDR3 DNA: TGCGCCAGCAGCTTGGGCCACCGCGGGGGAAACACCATATATTTT. The whole variable domain, filled in from reference TRBV5-1 and TRBJ1-3, reads KAGVTQTPRYLIKTRGQQVTLSCSPISGHRSVSWYQQTPGQGLQFLFEYFSETQRNKGNFPGRFSGRQFSNSRSEMNVSTLELGDSALYLCASSLGHRGGNTIYFGEGSWLTVV.

This clone has only one observation. The J gene is TRBJ1-1, the V gene TRBV5-5; D is ambiguous. CDR3 length equals 13 residues. Germline lookup yields CDR1 SGHKS and CDR2 YYEKEE (reference sequence). Trimming removed 0 bases at V and 0 bases at J, with 3 bases between. This chain's CDR3 is CASSLDLNTEAFF. DNA of the CDR3: TGTGCCAGCAGCTTGGACTTGAACACTGAAGCTTTCTTT.

This chain uses TRBV28 with TRBJ2-1, with TRBD2 matching over 9 bases. The CDR3 spans 14 residues. V lost 3 bases and J lost 9; bases outside the gene matches: 6. CDR1 is MDHEN, CDR2 SYDVKM, per germline. CDR3 sequence (DNA): TGTGCCAGCAGTTTTTCGCGGGGGGGCACTGAGCAGTTCTTC. Translated, it gives CASSFSRGGTEQFF.